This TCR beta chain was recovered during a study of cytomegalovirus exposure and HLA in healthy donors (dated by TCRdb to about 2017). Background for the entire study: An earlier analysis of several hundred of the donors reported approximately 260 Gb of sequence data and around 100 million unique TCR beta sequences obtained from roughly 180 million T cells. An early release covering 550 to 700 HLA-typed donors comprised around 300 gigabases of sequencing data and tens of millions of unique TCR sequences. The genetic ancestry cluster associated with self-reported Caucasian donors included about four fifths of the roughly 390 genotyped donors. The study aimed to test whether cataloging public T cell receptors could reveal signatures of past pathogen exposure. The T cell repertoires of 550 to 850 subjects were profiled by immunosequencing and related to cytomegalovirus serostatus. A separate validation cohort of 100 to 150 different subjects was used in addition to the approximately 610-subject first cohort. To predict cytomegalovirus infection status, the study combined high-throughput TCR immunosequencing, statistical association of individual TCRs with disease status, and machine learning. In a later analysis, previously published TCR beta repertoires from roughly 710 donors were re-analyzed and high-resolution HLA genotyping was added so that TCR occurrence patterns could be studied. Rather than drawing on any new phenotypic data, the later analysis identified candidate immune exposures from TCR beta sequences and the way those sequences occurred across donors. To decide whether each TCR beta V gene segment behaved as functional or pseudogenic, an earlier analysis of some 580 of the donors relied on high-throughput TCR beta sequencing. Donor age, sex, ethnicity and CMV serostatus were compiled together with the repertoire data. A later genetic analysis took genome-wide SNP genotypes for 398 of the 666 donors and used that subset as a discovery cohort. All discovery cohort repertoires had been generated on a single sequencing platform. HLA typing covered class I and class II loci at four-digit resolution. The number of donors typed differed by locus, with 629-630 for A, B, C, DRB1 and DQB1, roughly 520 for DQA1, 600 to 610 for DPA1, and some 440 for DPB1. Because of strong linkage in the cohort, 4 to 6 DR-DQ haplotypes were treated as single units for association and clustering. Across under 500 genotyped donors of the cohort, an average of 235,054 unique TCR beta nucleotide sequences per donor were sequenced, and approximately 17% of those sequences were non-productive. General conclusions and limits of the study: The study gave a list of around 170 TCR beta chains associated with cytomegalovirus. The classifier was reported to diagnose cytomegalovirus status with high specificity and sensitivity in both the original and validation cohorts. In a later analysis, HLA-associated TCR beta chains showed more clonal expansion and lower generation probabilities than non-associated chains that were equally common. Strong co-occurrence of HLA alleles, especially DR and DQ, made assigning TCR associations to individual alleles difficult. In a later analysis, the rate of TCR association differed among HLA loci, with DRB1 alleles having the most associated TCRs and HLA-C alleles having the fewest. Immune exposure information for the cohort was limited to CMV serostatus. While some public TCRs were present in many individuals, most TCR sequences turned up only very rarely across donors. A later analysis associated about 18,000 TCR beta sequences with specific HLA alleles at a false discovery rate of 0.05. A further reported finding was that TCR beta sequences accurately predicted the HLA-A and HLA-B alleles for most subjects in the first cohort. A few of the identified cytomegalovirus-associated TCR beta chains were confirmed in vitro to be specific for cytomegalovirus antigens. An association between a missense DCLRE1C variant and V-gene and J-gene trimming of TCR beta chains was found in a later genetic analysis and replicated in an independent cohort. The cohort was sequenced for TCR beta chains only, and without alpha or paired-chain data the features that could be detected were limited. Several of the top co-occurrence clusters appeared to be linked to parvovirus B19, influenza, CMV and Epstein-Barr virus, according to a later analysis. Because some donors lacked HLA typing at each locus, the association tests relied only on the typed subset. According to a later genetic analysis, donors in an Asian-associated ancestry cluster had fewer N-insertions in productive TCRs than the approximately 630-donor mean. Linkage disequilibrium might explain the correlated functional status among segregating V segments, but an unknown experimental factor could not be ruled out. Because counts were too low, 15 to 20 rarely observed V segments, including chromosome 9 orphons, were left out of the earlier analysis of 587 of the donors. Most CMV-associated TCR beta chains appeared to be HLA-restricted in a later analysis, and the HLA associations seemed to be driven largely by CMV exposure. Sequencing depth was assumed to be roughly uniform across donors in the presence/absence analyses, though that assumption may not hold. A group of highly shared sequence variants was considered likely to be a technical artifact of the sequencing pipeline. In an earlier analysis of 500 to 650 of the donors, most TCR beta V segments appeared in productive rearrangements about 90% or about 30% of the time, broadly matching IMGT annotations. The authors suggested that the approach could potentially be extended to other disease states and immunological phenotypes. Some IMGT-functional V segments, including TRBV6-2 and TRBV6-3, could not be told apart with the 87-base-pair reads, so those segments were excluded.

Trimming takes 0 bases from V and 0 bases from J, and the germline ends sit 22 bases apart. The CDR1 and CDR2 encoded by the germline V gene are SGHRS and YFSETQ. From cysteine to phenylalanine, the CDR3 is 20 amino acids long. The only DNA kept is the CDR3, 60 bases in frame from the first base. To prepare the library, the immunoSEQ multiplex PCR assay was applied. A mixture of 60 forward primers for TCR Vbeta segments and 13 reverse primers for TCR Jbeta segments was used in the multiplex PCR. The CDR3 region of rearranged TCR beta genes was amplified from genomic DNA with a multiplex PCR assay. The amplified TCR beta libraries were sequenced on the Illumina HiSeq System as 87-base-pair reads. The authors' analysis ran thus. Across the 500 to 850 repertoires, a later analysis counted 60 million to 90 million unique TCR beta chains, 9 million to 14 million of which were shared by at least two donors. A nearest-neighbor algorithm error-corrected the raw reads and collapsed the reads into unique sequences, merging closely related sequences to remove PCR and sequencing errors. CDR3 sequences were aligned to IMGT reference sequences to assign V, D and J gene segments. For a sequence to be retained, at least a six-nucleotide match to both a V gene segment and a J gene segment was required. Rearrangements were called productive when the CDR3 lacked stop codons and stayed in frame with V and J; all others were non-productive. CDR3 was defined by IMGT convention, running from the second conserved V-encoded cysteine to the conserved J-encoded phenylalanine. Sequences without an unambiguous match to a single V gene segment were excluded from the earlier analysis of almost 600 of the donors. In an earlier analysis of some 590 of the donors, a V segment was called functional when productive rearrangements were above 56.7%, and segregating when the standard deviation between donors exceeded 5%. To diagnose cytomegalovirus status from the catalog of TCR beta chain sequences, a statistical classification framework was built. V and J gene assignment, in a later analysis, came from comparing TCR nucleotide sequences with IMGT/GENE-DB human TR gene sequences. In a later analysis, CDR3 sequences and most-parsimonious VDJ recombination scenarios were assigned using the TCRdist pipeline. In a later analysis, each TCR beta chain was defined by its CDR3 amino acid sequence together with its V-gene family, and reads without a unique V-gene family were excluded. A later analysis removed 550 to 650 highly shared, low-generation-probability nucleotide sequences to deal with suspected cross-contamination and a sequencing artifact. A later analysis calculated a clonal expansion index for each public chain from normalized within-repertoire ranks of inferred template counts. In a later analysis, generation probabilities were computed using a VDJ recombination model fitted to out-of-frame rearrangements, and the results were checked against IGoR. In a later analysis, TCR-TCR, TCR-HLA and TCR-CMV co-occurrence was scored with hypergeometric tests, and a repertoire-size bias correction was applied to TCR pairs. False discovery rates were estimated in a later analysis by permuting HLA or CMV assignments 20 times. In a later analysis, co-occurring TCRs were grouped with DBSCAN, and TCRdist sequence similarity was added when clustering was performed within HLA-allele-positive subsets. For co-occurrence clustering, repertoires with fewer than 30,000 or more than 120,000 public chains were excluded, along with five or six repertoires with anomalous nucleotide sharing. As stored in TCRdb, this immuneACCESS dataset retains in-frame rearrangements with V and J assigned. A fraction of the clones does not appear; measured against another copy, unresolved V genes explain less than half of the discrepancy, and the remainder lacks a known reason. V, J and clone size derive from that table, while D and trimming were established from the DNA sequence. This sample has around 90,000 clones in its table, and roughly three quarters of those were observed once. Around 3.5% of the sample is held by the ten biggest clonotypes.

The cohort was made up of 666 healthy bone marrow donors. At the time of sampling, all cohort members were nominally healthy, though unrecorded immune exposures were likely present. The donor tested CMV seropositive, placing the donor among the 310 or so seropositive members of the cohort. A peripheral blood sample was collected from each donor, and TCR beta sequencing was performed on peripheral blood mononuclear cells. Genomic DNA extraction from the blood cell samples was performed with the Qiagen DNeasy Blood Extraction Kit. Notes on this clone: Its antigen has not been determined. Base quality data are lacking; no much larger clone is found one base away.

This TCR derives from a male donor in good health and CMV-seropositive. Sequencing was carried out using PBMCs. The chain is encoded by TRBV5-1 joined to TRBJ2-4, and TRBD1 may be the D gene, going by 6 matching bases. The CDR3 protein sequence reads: CASSLVAQGAYEAAKNIQYF. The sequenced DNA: TGCGCCAGCAGCTTGGTTGCACAGGGTGCCTACGAAGCAGCCAAAAACATTCAGTACTTC.